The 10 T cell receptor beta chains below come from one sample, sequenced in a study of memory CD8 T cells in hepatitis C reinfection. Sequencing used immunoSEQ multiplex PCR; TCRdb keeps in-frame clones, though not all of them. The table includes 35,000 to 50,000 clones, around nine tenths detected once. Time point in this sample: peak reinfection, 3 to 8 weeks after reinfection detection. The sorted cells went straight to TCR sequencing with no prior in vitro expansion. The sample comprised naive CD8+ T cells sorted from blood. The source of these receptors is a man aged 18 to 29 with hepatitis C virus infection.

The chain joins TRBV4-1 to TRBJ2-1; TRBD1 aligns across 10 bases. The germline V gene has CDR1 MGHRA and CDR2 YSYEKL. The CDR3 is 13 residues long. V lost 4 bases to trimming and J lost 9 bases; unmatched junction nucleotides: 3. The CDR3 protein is CASSLGQGVEQFF. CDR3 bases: TGCGCCAGCAGCCTTGGACAGGGGGTTGAGCAGTTCTTC.

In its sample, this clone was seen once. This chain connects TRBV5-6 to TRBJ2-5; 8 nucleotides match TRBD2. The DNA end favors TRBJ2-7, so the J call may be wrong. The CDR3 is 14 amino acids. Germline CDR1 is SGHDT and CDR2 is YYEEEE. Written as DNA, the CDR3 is TGTGCCAGCAGCTTGGCGGGAGGGGGCTACGAGCAGTACTTC. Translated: CASSLAGGGYEQYF.

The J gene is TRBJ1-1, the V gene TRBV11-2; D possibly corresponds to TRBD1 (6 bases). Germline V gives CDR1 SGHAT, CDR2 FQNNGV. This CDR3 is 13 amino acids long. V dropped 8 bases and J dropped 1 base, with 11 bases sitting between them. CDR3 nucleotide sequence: TGTGCCAGCTGGGGGGGGCAGAACACTGAAGCTTTCTTT. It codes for CASWGGQNTEAFF.

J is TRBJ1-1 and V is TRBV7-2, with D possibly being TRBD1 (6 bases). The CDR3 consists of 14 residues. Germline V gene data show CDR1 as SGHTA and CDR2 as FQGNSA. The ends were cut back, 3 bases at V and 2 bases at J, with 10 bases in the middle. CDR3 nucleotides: TGTGCCAGCAGCTTCGGGACAAGTAACACTGAAGCTTTCTTT. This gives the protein CASSFGTSNTEAFF.

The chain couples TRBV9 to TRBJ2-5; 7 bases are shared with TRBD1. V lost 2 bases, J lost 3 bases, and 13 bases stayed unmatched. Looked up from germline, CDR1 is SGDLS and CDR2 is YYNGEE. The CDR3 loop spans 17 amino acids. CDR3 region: CASSVHRDRESEETQYF. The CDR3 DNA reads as TGTGCCAGCAGCGTGCACCGAGACAGGGAGTCGGAAGAGACCCAGTACTTC. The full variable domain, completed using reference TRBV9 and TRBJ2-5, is DSGVTQTPKHLITATGQRVTLRCSPRSGDLSVYWYQQSLDQGLQFLIQYYNGEERAKGNILERFSAQQFPDLHSELNLSSLELGDSALYFCASSVHRDRESEETQYFGPGTRLLVL.

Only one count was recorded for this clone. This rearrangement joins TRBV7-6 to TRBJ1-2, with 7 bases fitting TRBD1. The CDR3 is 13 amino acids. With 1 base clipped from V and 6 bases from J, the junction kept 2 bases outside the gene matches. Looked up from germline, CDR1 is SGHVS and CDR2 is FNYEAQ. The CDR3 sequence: CASSLDRGHGYTF. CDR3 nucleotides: TGTGCCAGCAGCTTAGACAGGGGCCATGGCTACACCTTC.

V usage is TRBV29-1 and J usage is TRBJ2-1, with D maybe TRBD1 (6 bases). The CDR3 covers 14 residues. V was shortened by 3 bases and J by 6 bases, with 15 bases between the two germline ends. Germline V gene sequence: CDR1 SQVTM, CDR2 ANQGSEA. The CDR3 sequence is CSVEGAGFRNEQFF. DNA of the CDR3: TGCAGCGTTGAGGGGGCAGGGTTCCGCAATGAGCAGTTCTTC.

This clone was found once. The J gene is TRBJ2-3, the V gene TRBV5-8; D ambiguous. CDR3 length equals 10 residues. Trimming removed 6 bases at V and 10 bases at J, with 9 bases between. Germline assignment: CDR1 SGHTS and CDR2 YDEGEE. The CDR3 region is CASILTPQYF. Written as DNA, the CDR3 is TGTGCCAGCATTCTTACTCCGCAGTATTTT. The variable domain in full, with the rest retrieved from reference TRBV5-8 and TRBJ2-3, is EAGVTQSPTHLIKTRGQQATLRCSPISGHTSVYWYQQALGLGLQFLLWYDEGEERNRGNFPPRFSGRQFPNYSSELNVNALELEDSALYLCASILTPQYFGPGTRLTVL.

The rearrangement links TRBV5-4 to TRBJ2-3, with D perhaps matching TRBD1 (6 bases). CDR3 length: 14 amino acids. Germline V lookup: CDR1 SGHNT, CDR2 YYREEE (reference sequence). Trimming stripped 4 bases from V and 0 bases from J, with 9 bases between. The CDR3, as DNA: TGTGCCAGCAGCGGGGACATCAGCACAGATACGCAGTATTTT. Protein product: CASSGDISTDTQYF.

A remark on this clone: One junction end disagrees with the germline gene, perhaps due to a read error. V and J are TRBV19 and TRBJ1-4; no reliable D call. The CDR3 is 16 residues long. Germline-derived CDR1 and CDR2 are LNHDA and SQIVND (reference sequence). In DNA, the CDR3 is TGTGCCAGTAGTATGCACGGTCTCGGGGTTAATGAAAAACTGTCTTTT. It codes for CASSMHGLGVNEKLSF.